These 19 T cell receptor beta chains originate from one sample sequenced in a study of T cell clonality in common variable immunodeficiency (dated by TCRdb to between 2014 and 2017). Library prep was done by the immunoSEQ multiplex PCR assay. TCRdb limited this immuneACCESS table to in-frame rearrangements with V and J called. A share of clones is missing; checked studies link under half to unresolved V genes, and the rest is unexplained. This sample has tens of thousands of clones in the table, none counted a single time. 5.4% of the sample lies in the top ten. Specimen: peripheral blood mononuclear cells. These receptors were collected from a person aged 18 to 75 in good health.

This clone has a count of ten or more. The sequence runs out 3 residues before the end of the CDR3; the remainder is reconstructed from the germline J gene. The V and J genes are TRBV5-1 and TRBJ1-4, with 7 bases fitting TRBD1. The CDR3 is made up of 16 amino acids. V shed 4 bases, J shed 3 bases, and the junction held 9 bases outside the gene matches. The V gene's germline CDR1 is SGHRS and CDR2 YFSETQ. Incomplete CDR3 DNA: TGCGCCAGCAGCATTGGGAGGACAGGCCCTAATGAAAAA. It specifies CASSIGRTGPNEK. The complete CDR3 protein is CASSIGRTGPNEKLFF.

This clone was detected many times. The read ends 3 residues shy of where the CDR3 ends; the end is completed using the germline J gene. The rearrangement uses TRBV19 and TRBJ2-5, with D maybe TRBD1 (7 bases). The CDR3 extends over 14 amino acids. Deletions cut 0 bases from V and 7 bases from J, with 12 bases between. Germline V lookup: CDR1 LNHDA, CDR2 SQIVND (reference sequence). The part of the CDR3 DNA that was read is TGTGCCAGTAGTATAGAGGACAGGAGGGGGACC. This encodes CASSIEDRRGT. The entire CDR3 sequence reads CASSIEDRRGTQYF.

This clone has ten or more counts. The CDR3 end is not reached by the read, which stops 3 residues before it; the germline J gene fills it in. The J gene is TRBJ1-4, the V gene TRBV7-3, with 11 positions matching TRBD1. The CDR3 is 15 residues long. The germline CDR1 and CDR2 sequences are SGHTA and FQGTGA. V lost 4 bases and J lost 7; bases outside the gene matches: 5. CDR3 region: CASSSGQGAFEKLFF. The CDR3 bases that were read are TGTGCCAGCAGCTCAGGACAGGGGGCTTTTGAAAAA.

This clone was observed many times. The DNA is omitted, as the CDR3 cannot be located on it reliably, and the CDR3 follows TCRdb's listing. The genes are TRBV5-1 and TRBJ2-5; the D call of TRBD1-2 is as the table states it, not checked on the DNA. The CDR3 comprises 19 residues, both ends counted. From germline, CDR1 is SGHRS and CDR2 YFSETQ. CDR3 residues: CASSPVYFGDGTSGWTQYF.

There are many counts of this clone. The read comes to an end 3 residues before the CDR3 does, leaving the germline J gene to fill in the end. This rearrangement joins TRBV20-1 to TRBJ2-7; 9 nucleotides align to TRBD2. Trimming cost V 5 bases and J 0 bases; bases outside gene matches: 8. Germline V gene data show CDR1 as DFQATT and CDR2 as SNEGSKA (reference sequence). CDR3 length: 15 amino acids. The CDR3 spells CSAPSSGKSSYEQYF. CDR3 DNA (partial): TGCAGTGCTCCCTCTAGCGGGAAGAGCTCCTACGAG.

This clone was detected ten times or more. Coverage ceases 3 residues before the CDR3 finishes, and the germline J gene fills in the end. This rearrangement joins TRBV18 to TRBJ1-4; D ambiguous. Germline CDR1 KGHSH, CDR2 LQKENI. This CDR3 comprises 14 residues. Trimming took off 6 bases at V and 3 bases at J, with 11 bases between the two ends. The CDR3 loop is CASSQSAANEKLFF. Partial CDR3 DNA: TGTGCCAGCTCCCAGTCCGCTGCTAATGAAAAA.

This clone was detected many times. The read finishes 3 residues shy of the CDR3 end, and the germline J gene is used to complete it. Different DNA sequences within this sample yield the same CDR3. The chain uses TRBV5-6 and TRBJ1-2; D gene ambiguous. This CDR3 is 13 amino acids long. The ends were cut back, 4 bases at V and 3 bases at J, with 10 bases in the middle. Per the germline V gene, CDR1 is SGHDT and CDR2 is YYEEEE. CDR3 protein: CASSPDIYYGYTF. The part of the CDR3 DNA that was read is TGTGCCAGCAGCCCAGACATCTACTATGGC.

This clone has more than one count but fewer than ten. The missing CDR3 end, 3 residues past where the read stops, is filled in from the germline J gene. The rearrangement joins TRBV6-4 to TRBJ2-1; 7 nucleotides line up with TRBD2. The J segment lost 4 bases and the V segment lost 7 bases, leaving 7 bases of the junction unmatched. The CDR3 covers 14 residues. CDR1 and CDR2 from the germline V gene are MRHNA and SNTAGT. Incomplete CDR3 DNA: TGTGCCAGCAAGGCGGGAGCAGAGTACAATGAG. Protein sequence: CASKAGAEYNE. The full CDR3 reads CASKAGAEYNEQFF.

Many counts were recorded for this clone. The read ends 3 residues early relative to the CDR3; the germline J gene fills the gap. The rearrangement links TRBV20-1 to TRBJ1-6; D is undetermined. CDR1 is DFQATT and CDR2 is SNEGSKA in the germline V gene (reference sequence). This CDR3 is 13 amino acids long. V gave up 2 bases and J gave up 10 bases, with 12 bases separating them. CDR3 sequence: CSARTTSGSPLHF. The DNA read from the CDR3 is TGCAGTGCTAGAACCACTTCAGGATCACCC.

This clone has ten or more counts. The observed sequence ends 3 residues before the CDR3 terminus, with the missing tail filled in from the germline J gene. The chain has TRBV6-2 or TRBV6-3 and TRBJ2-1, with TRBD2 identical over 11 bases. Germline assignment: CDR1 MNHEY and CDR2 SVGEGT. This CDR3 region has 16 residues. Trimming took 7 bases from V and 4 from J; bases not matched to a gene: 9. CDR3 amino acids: CASTKLGTSGYNEQFF. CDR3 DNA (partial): TGTGCCAGCACCAAACTCGGGACTAGCGGATACAATGAG.

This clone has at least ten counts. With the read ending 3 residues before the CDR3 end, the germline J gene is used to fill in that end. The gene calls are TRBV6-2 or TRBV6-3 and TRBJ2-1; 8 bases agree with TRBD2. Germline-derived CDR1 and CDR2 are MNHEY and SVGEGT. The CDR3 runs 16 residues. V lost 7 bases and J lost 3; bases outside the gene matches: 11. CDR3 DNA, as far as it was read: TGTGCCAGCAACCCCCGGAGGACTAGCCTCTACAATGAG. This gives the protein CASNPRRTSLYNE. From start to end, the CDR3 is CASNPRRTSLYNEQFF.

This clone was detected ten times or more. The CDR3 here is CASSFERGRYEQYF. The sequenced part of the CDR3 DNA is TGCGCCAGCAGCTTCGAACGGGGTCGATACGAG. The chain is built from TRBV5-1 and TRBJ2-7; weak D call: TRBD2 (5 bases). The sequenced fragment ends 3 residues before the CDR3 boundary, so the rest is inferred from the germline J gene. V lost 2 bases and J 4 bases, leaving 13 bases between the germline ends. CDR1 is SGHRS and CDR2 is YFSETQ in the germline V gene. This CDR3 is 14 amino acids long. Combining the CDR3 with reference TRBV5-1 and TRBJ2-7 gives the whole variable domain KAGVTQTPRYLIKTRGQQVTLSCSPISGHRSVSWYQQTPGQGLQFLFEYFSETQRNKGNFPGRFSGRQFSNSRSEMNVSTLELGDSALYLCASSFERGRYEQYFGPGTRLTVT.

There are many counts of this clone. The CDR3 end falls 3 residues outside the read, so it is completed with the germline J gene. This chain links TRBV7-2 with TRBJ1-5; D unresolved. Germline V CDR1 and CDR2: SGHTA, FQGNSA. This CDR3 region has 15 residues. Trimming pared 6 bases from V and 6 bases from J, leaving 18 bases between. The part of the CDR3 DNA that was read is TGTGCCAGCAGTCCCGCGGGCCCAGGAGGTCAGCCC. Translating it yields CASSPAGPGGQP. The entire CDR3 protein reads CASSPAGPGGQPQHF.

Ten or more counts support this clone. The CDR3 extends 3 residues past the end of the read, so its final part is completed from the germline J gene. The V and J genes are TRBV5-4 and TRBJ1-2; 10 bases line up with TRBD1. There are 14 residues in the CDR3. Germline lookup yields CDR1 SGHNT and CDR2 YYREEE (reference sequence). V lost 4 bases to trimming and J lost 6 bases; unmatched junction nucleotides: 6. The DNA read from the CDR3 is TGTGCCAGCAGCCAGGACAGGGGGATCAATGGC. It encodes CASSQDRGING. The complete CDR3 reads CASSQDRGINGYTF.

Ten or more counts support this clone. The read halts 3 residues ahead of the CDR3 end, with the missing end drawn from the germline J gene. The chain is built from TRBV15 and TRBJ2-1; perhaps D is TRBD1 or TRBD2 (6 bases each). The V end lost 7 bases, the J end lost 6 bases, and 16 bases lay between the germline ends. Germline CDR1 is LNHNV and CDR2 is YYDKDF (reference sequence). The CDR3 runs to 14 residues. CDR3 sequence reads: CATKSGGTINEQFF. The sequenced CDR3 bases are TGTGCCACCAAGAGCGGAGGGACAATCAATGAG.

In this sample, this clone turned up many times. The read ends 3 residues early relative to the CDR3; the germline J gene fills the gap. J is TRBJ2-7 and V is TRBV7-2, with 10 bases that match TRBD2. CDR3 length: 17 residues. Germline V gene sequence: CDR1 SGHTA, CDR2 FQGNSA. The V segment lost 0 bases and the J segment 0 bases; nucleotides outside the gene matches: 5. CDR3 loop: CASSLAPLAGDSYEQYF. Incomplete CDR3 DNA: TGTGCCAGCAGCTTAGCTCCTCTAGCGGGAGACTCCTACGAG.

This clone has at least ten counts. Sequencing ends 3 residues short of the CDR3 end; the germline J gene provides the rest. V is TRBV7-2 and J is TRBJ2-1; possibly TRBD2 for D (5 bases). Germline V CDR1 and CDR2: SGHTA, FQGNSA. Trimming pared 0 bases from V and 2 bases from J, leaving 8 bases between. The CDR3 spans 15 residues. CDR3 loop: CASSLASGPYNEQFF. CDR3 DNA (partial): TGTGCCAGCAGCTTAGCCAGCGGACCCTACAATGAG.

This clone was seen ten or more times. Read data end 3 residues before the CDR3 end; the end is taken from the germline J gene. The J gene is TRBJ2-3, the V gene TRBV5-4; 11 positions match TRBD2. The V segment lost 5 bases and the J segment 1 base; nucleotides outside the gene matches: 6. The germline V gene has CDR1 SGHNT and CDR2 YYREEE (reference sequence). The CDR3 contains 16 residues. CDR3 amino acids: CASRASGRSGTDTQYF. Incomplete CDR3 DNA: TGTGCCAGCAGAGCTAGCGGGAGGTCGGGCACAGATACG.

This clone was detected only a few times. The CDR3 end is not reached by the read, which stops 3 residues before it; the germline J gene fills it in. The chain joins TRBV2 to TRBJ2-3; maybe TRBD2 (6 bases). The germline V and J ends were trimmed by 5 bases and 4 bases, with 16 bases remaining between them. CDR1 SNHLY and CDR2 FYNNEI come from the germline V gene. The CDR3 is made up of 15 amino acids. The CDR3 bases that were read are TGTGCCAGCAGTCTCATGGGGACTTCTCCAGATACG. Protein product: CASSLMGTSPDT. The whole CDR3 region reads CASSLMGTSPDTQYF.